This T cell receptor (beta chain) was observed in a study of blood T cell repertoires in COVID-19. Study overall: Spain, Italy and the United States supplied samples that represented acute and convalescent COVID-19. Sources were T cells, B-cell-depleted T cells, or PBMCs; the material itself was cDNA or gDNA.

Original handling: Scientists estimated how many nucleated cells there were by amplifying reference gene primers. TCRdb's copy holds only in-frame clones and misses some; the assay was immunoSEQ multiplex PCR. V and J calls and clone size are copied from that table; D and trimming were computed from the DNA. The data show roughly 180,000 clones, approximately 85% seen once. Trimming removed 2 bases from V and 5 bases from J; junction bases left unmatched: 9. The CDR3 loop spans 15 amino acids. Germline V CDR1 and CDR2: SGHAT, FQNNGV. The chain employs TRBV11-2 and TRBJ2-7, with 7 bases that match TRBD2. The receptor was isolated from a man in his sixties who had recovered from COVID-19. The sequencing input was peripheral blood. The CDR3 coding sequence is TGTGCCAGCAGCTTATCAGCGGGGATTCTGGACGAGCAGTACTTC. Translation gives CASSLSAGILDEQYF.